This TCR beta chain is drawn from a study of blood T cell repertoires in COVID-19. Under the authors' procedure: Amplification with reference gene primers provided the estimates of nucleated cell counts. Measured with immunoSEQ multiplex PCR; TCRdb has only the in-frame clones, and not every one. The V and J calls and clone size come from that table; D and trimming were worked out from the DNA. The profile shows almost 400,000 clones, under 90% of them singletons. Trimming removed 8 bases from V and 2 bases from J, with 14 bases in between. The CDR3 length is 14 residues. Per the germline V gene, CDR1 is SGHTS and CDR2 is YDEGEE.

The sequence derives from a woman in her thirties who had recovered from COVID-19. The chain employs TRBV5-8 and TRBJ1-3; weak D call: TRBD1 (6 bases). Sequenced: PBMCs or T cells enriched from blood (not recorded which). The CDR3 protein is CASRKAGAGNTIYF. The DNA for the CDR3 is TGTGCCAGTCGGAAGGCAGGGGCTGGAAACACCATATATTTT.